Below are 2 T cell receptor beta chains sequenced from a single sample in a study of blood T cell repertoires in COVID-19. Repertoires were generated with immunoSEQ multiplex PCR, while TCRdb's copy carries only in-frame clones and drops some. The table includes fewer than 500,000 clones, more than 75% detected once. Sequencing was carried out using PBMCs or T cells enriched from blood (not recorded which). The receptors here all came from a young man who had recovered from COVID-19.

J is TRBJ2-3 and V is TRBV3-1 (or the pseudogene TRBV3-2); D gene unclear. The germline CDR1 and CDR2 sequences are LGHDT and YNNKEL (reference sequence). The CDR3 extends over 14 amino acids. Between the trimmed V and J ends, which lost 1 base and 4 bases, there was a span of 9 bases. CDR3 residues: CASSQARAPDTQYF. As DNA, the CDR3 is TGTGCCAGCAGCCAAGCCCGAGCTCCAGATACGCAGTATTTT.

J is TRBJ1-1 and V is TRBV19; D is perhaps TRBD1 (6 bases). CDR3 length: 14 residues. The germline V and J ends were trimmed by 6 bases and 3 bases, with 14 bases remaining between them. CDR1 LNHDA and CDR2 SQIVND come from the germline V gene (reference sequence). CDR3 in DNA: TGTGCCAGTAGGGTACAGGGTGGGGACACTGAAGCTTTCTTT. Encoded protein: CASRVQGGDTEAFF.